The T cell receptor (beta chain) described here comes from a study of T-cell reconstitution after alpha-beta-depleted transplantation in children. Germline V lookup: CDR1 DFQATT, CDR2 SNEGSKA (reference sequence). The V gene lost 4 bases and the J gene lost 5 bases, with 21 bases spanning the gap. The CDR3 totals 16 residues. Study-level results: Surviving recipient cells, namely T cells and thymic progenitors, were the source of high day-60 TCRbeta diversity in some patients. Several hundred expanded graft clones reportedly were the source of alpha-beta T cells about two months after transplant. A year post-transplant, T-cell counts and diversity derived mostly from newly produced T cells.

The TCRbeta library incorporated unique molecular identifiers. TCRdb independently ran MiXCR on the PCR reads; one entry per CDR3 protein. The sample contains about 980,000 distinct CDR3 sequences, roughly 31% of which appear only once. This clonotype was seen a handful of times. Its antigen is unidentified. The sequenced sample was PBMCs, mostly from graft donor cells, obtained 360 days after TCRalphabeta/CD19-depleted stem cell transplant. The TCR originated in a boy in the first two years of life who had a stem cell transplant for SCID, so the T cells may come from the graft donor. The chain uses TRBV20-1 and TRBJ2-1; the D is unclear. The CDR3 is CSANRPQGASHNEQFF. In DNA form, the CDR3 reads TGCAGTGCTAACCGCCCTCAAGGCGCTTCCCACAATGAGCAGTTCTTC.